This TCR beta chain is from a study of T cells in Graves' hyperthyroidism and ophthalmopathy. Germline V gives CDR1 MGHRA, CDR2 YSYEKL. The CDR3 runs 16 residues. V lost 4 bases, J lost 7 bases, and 20 bases lay in between. Amplification yielded TCR beta CDR3 regions, with RNA transcripts as the source. The primer set for the first-round RT-PCR of the TCR CDR3 was HTBI. TCRdb redid the calling of the multiplex PCR reads with MiXCR, one entry per CDR3 protein. The sample records under 300,000 distinct CDR3 sequences, roughly 22% being singletons. Roughly 9.1 ml of fresh peripheral blood supplied the PBMCs.

This rearrangement joins TRBV4-1 to TRBJ1-3; D is undetermined. Source material: blood. The receptor was derived from a man in his thirties or forties with Graves' ophthalmopathy. The CDR3 region has the DNA TGCGCCAGCAGCCCTCTCCTGGAGGTCCGAGGGAACACCATATATTTT. Protein: CASSPLLEVRGNTIYF.